A single sample gave rise to the 9 T cell receptor beta chains below, sequenced in a study of neoadjuvant anti-PD-1 for oral cavity cancer. Profiled with immunoSEQ multiplex PCR; TCRdb holds only in-frame clones, not every one. Of about 14,000 clones listed, around 64% are singletons. Source: PBMCs, taken before nivolumab (anti-PD-1) treatment. All receptors derive from a person aged 35 to 85 with oral cavity squamous cell carcinoma.

This chain links TRBV19 with TRBJ1-1; 9 bases agree with TRBD1. Germline CDR1 is LNHDA and CDR2 is SQIVND (reference sequence). After removal of 5 bases from V and 11 bases from J, the junction contained 12 bases not matched to a gene. The CDR3 consists of 14 residues. CDR3 DNA sequence: TGTGCCAGTAGTCATGGGACAGGGCCGAACGAGGCTTTCTTT. It specifies CASSHGTGPNEAFF.

The rearrangement links TRBV11-3 to TRBJ1-6, with D unclear. Per germline, CDR1 SGHNT and CDR2 YENEEA. There are 13 residues in the CDR3. Trimming pared 1 base from V and 8 bases from J, leaving 6 bases between. CDR3 protein: CASSLGADSPLHF. The CDR3 nucleotides read TGTGCCAGCAGCTTAGGGGCGGATTCACCCCTCCACTTT. Full variable domain (missing parts from reference TRBV11-3 and TRBJ1-6): EAGVVQSPRYKIIEKKQPVAFWCNPISGHNTLYWYLQNLGQGPELLIRYENEEAVDDSQLPKDRFSAERLKGVDSTLKIQPAELGDSAVYLCASSLGADSPLHFGNGTRLTVT.

The chain joins TRBV6-1 to TRBJ1-5; D uncertain. The V end lost 0 bases, the J end lost 13 bases, and 13 bases lay between the germline ends. Germline V lookup: CDR1 MNHNS, CDR2 SASEGT. This CDR3 has 13 residues. CDR3 coding DNA: TGTGCCAGCAGTGAAGCTCCGGGCTCCCTGCAGCATTTT. It codes for CASSEAPGSLQHF.

This clone appeared a few times. V usage is TRBV7-2 and J usage is TRBJ2-2; 10 nucleotides line up with TRBD2. After removal of 5 bases from V and 3 bases from J, the junction contained 6 bases not matched to a gene. Germline lookup yields CDR1 SGHTA and CDR2 FQGNSA. The CDR3 has 16 amino acids. For the CDR3, the DNA is TGTGCCAGCAGCCTTTCTAGCGGGGGTTACACCGGGGAGCTGTTTTTT. It translates to CASSLSSGGYTGELFF.

The chain joins TRBV15 to TRBJ1-1; 7 positions match TRBD1. J gave up 11 bases and V 0 bases, and 6 bases lay outside the gene matches. The germline gives CDR1 LNHNV, CDR2 YYDKDF (reference sequence). This CDR3 has 13 residues. The CDR3 DNA reads as TGTGCCACCAGCAGAGATCAGGGGGGAAGGGCTTTCTTT. Protein sequence: CATSRDQGGRAFF.

This clone was seen only a few times. V gene TRBV2 combines with J gene TRBJ2-7; 8 bases are a match to TRBD1. The germline CDR1 and CDR2 sequences are SNHLY and FYNNEI. The CDR3 has 14 residues. V gave up 6 bases and J gave up 7 bases; unmatched junction bases: 11. The CDR3 bases are TGTGCCAGCAGCCTGGACAGGGAAGACTGGGAGCAGTACTTC. Protein sequence: CASSLDREDWEQYF.

V and J are TRBV2 and TRBJ2-1; 7 bases are shared with TRBD2. The junction had 15 bases not matched to a gene; V was cut back by 7 bases and J by 9 bases. CDR1 and CDR2 from the germline V gene are SNHLY and FYNNEI. The CDR3 covers 15 residues. The CDR3 here is CASNGGDGATFEQFF. The CDR3 coding sequence is TGTGCCAGCAATGGGGGGGACGGAGCCACCTTTGAGCAGTTCTTC.

The rearrangement uses TRBV12-5 and TRBJ2-7; 9 nucleotides line up with TRBD1. Germline V CDR1 and CDR2: LGHNT, FRNRAP. J gave up 3 bases and V 6 bases, and 6 bases lay outside the gene matches. The CDR3 has 14 amino acids. The CDR3 DNA sequence: TGTGCTAGTGGCCCTGGGACAGGGAACTACGAGCAGTACTTC. As protein: CASGPGTGNYEQYF.

This clone was seen a handful of times. The chain carries TRBV5-1 and TRBJ2-7; D is ambiguous. CDR3 size: 13 residues. Trimming removed 4 bases at V and 3 bases at J, with 11 bases between. Germline lookup yields CDR1 SGHRS and CDR2 YFSETQ. CDR3: CASSPETGYEQYF. In DNA form, the CDR3 reads TGCGCCAGCAGCCCCGAGACCGGCTACGAGCAGTACTTC.